This record looks at one T cell receptor (beta chain) sequence and its context. Produced via immunoSEQ multiplex PCR; TCRdb's table is partial and in-frame only. Among some 51,000 clones listed, around 93% were seen once. The entry originates in a study of T cell changes during pregnancy in multiple sclerosis. Germline CDR1 and CDR2: SEHNR and FQNEAQ (reference sequence). The length of the CDR3 is 15 residues. J lost 4 bases, V lost 2 bases, and 7 bases had no gene match. The chain carries TRBV7-9 and TRBJ1-2; TRBD1 aligns across 7 bases. This specimen consisted of CD8+ T cells from peripheral blood mononuclear cells, obtained in the first trimester of pregnancy. The origin of this receptor is a female donor with multiple sclerosis, enrolled in a pregnancy study. The chain's CDR3 is CASSLTSGDSYGYTF. The CDR3 nucleotides read TGTGCCAGCAGCTTAACGTCTGGGGACAGCTATGGCTACACCTTC. Complete variable domain (other parts from reference TRBV7-9 and TRBJ1-2): DTGVSQNPRHKITKRGQNVTFRCDPISEHNRLYWYRQTLGQGPEFLTYFQNEAQLEKSRLLSDRFSAERPKGSFSTLEIQRTEQGDSAMYLCASSLTSGDSYGYTFGSGTRLTVV.